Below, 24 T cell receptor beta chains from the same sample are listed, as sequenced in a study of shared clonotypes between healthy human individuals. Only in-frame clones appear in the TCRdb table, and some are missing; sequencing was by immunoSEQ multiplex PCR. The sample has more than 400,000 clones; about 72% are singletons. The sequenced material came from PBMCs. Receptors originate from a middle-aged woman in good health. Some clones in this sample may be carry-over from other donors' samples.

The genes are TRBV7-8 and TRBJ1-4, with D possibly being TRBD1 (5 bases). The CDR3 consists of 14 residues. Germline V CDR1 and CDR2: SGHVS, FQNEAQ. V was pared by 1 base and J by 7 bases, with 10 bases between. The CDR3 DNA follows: TGTGCCAGCAGCTTAGTGGGGCCTGGTGAAAAACTGTTTTTT. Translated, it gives CASSLVGPGEKLFF.

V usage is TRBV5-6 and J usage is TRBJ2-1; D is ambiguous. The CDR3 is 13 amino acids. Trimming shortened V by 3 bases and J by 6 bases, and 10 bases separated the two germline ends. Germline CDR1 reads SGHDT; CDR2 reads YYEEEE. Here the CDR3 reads CASSSDLANEQFF. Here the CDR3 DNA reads TGTGCCAGCAGCTCGGATCTCGCCAATGAGCAGTTCTTC.

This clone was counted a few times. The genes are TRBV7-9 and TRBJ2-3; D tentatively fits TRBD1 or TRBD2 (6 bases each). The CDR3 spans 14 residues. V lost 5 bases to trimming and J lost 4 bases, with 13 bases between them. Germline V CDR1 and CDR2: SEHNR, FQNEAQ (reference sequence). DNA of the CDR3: TGTGCCAGCAGCCCGTCGAGGGGGGCAGATACGCAGTATTTT. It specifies CASSPSRGADTQYF.

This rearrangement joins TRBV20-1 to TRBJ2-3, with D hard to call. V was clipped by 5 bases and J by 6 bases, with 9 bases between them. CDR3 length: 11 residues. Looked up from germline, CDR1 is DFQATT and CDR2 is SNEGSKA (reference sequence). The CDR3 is CSAPSADTQYF. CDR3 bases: TGCAGTGCTCCGTCCGCGGATACGCAGTATTTT.

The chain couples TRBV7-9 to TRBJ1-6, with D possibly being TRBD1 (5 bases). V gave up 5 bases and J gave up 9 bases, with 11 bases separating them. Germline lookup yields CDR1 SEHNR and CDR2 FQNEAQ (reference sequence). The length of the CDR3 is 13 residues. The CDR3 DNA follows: TGTGCCAGCAGCCTAGATGGGGGTTCACCCCTCCACTTT. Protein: CASSLDGGSPLHF.

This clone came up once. The CDR3 DNA follows: TGTGCCAGCAGCCCCTTAGGGGGCTATGGCTACACCTTC. Its translation: CASSPLGGYGYTF. The chain is built from TRBV28 and TRBJ1-2, with D possibly matching TRBD1 (6 bases). The CDR3 covers 13 residues. The germline V gene encodes CDR1 MDHEN and CDR2 SYDVKM. Trimming removed 6 bases from V and 4 bases from J, with 12 bases in between.

CDR3 DNA: TGTGCCAGCAGTCGATCCGGGACATCTGATTCACCCCTCCACTTT. The encoded protein is CASSRSGTSDSPLHF. The V and J genes are TRBV27 and TRBJ1-6; D might be TRBD1 (6 bases). The CDR3 sequence is 15 residues long. The germline V and J ends were trimmed by 5 bases and 8 bases, with 16 bases remaining between them. Germline loops: CDR1 MNHEY, CDR2 SMNVEV (reference sequence).

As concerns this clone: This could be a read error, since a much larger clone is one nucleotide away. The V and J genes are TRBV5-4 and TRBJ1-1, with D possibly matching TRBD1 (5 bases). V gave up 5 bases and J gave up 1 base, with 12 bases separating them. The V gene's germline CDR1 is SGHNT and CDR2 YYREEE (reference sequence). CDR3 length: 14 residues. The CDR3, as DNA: TGTGCCAGCAGGCCCGGGACGGCGAACACTGAAGCTTTCTTT. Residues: CASRPGTANTEAFF.

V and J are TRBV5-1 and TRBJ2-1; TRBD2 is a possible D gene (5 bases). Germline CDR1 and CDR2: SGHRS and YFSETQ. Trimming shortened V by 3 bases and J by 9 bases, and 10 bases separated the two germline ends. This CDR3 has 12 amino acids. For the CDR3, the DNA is TGCGCCAGCAGCTCGGACTGGGGTGAGCAGTTCTTC. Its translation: CASSSDWGEQFF.

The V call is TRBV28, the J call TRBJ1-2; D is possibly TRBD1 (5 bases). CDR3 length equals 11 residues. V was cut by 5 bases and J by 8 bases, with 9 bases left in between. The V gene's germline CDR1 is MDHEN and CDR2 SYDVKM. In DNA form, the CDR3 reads TGTGCCAGCAGTCCCAAGGGGGGCTACACCTTC. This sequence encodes CASSPKGGYTF.

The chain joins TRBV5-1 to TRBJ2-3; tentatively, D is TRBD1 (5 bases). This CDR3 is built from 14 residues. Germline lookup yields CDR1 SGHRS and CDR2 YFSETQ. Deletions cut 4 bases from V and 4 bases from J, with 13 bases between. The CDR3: CASSRGQASDTQYF. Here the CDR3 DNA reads TGCGCCAGCAGCCGCGGACAAGCTTCAGATACGCAGTATTTT.

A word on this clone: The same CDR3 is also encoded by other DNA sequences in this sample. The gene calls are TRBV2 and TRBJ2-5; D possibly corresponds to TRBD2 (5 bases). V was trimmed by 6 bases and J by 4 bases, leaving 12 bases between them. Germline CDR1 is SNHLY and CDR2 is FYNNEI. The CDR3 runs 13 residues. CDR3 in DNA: TGTGCCAGCAGCGACGGACTGGGAGAGACCCAGTACTTC. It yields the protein CASSDGLGETQYF.

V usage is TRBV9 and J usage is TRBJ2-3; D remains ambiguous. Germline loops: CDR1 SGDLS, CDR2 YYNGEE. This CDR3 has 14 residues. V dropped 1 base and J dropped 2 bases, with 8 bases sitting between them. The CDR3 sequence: CASSVNPSTDTQYF. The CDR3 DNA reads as TGTGCCAGCAGCGTAAACCCCTCCACAGATACGCAGTATTTT.

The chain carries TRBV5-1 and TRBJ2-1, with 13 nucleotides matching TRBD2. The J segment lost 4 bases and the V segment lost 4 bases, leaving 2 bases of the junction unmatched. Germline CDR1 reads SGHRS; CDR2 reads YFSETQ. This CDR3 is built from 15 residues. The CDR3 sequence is CASSRGLAGYNEQFF. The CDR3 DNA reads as TGCGCCAGCAGCAGGGGACTAGCGGGGTACAATGAGCAGTTCTTC.

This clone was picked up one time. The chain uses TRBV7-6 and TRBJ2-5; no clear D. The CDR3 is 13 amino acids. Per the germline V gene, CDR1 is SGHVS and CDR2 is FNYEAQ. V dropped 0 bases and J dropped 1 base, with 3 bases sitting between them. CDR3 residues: CASSLASQETQYF. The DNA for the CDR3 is TGTGCCAGCAGCTTAGCTTCCCAAGAGACCCAGTACTTC.

CDR3 sequence reads: CASSESREPAGELFF. The CDR3 nucleotides are TGCGCCAGCAGTGAGTCTAGGGAGCCTGCCGGGGAGCTGTTTTTT. V and J are TRBV10-2 and TRBJ2-2; possibly TRBD2 for D (5 bases). The CDR3 is 15 residues long. V was shortened by 0 bases and J by 6 bases, with 11 bases between the two germline ends. The germline gives CDR1 WSHSY, CDR2 SAAADI.

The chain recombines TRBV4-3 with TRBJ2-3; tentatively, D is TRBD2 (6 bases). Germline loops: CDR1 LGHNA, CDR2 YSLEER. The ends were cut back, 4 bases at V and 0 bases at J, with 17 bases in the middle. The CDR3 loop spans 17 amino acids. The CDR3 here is CASSPEVFGTSTDTQYF. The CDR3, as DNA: TGCGCCAGCAGCCCGGAGGTATTCGGGACTAGCACAGATACGCAGTATTTT.

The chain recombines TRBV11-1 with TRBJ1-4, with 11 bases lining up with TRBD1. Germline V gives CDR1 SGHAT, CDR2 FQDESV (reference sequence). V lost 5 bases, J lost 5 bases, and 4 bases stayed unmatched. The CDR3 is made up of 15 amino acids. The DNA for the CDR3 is TGTGCCAGCAGCGACCGGGACAGGGGGAATGAAAAACTGTTTTTT. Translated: CASSDRDRGNEKLFF.

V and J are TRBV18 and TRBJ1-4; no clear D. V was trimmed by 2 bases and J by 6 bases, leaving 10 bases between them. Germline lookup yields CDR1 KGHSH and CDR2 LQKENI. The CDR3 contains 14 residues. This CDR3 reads CASSPFATDEKLFF. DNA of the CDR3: TGTGCCAGCTCACCATTCGCCACCGATGAAAAACTGTTTTTT.

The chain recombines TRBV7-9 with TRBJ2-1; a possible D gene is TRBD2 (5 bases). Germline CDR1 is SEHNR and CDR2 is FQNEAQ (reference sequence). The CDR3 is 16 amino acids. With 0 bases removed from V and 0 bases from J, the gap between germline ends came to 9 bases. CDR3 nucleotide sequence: TGTGCCAGCAGCTTAGCTGGAGGCCGCTCCTACAATGAGCAGTTCTTC. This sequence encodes CASSLAGGRSYNEQFF. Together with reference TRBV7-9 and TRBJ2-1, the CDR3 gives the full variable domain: DTGVSQNPRHKITKRGQNVTFRCDPISEHNRLYWYRQTLGQGPEFLTYFQNEAQLEKSRLLSDRFSAERPKGSFSTLEIQRTEQGDSAMYLCASSLAGGRSYNEQFFGPGTRLTVL.

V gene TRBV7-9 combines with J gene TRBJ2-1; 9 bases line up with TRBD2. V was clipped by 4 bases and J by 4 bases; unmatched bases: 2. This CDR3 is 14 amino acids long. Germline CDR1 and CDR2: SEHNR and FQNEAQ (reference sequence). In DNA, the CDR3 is TGTGCCAGCAGCTCGACTAGCGGATACAATGAGCAGTTCTTC. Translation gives CASSSTSGYNEQFF.

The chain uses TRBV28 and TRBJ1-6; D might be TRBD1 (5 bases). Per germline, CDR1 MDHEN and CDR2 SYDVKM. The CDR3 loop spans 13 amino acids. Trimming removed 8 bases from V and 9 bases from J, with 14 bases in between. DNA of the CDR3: TGTGCCAGCCAAACGACCAGGGTTTCACCCCTCCACTTT. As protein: CASQTTRVSPLHF.

This CDR3 reads CASRGTGGTGELFF. CDR3 DNA: TGTGCCAGCAGGGGGACAGGGGGCACCGGGGAGCTGTTTTTT. This chain uses TRBV27 with TRBJ2-2; 11 nucleotides match TRBD1. V shed 6 bases and J 4 bases; nucleotides not matched to a gene: 1. The CDR3 has 14 residues. Germline-derived CDR1 and CDR2 are MNHEY and SMNVEV (reference sequence).

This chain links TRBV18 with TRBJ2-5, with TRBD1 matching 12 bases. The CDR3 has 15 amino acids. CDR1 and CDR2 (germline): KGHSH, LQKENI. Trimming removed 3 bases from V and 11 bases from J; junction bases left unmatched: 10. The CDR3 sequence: CASSPPGQGAQVQYF. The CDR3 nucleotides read TGTGCCAGCTCACCGCCGGGACAGGGGGCCCAGGTGCAGTACTTC.